This is a list of T cell receptor beta chains from one sample in a study of CD8 T cells in ankylosing spondylitis. TCRdb re-derived calls from the 5' RACE reads in MiXCR, one entry per CDR3 protein. The sample includes about 500,000 distinct CDR3 sequences, about 5% of them seen just once. Input material: blood, either unsorted or a sorted T cell fraction (not recorded which). Source of these receptors: a male donor with ankylosing spondylitis. The CDR3 runs from the conserved cysteine through the conserved F or W. A D gene is named only where the DNA matches it firmly. A row's size may be missing; if present it is once, few, many or a size class.

v_gene: TRBV3-1
j_gene: TRBJ2-7
abundance: -
d_gene: -
CDR3nt: TGTGCCAGCAGCCAAGATATGATACGGACGTCCTACGAGCAGTACTTC
CDR3aa: CASSQDMIRTSYEQYF

v_gene: TRBV5-6
j_gene: TRBJ2-5
abundance: many
d_gene: -
CDR3nt: TGTGCCAGCACCCTGGGGCAAGAGACCCAGTACTTC
CDR3aa: CASTLGQETQYF

v_gene: TRBV24-1
j_gene: TRBJ2-3
abundance: few
d_gene: -
CDR3nt: TGTGCCACCAGTGGGAAGGGCCTGGACACAGATACGCAGTATTTT
CDR3aa: CATSGKGLDTDTQYF

v_gene: TRBV5-6
j_gene: TRBJ1-5
abundance: many
d_gene: -
CDR3nt: TGTGCCAGCAGCTTCGGGTGGGGTCAAGGGCCCCAGCATTTT
CDR3aa: CASSFGWGQGPQHF

v_gene: TRBV5-1
j_gene: TRBJ1-4
abundance: many
d_gene: -
CDR3nt: TGCGCCAGCAGCTTGAATACCAGGGAGCTTGGTGGAAAACTGTTTTTT
CDR3aa: CASSLNTRELGGKLFF

v_gene: TRBV20-1
j_gene: TRBJ1-1
abundance: many
d_gene: -
CDR3nt: TGCAGTGCCCTCCCTTGGGGGGGAACGGCGAGAGCTTTCTTT
CDR3aa: CSALPWGGTARAFF

v_gene: TRBV10-2
j_gene: TRBJ1-1
abundance: -
d_gene: TRBD1
CDR3nt: TGCGCCAGCATTAAAACCACAGGGGCGAGAACCCTGGGGACTGAAGCTTTCTTT
CDR3aa: CASIKTTGARTLGTEAFF

v_gene: TRBV20-1
j_gene: TRBJ1-1
abundance: many
d_gene: -
CDR3nt: TGCAGTGCTTGCCGGCCTGGACTGAACACTGAAGCTTTCTTT
CDR3aa: CSACRPGLNTEAFF

v_gene: TRBV18
j_gene: TRBJ2-4
abundance: many
d_gene: TRBD1
CDR3nt: TGTGCCAGCTCACCCGGGACAGGGGGCGAAGGCCAAAACATTCAGTACTTC
CDR3aa: CASSPGTGGEGQNIQYF

v_gene: TRBV20-1
j_gene: TRBJ2-1
abundance: many
d_gene: -
CDR3nt: TGCAGTGCTACCGACGGCGGTAGCTCCTACAATGAGCAGTTCTTC
CDR3aa: CSATDGGSSYNEQFF